The rows below give T cell receptor beta chains drawn from one sample of a study of blood T cell repertoires in COVID-19. Sequencing used immunoSEQ multiplex PCR; TCRdb keeps in-frame clones, though not all of them. The sample has 150,000 to 200,000 clones, 80% to 90% seen once. Sequencing was performed on PBMCs or T cells enriched from blood (not recorded which). Receptors originate from a woman aged 45-59 years in a cohort exposed to, infected with or recovered from COVID-19 (not recorded which). Both conserved end residues are part of each CDR3. Each record gives: V gene, D gene, J gene, clone size, CDR3 DNA, CDR3 protein. A D gene is named only where the DNA matches it firmly. Clone size is not always given. Where it is, it says once, few, many or a class for expanded clones.

V: TRBV7-9; D: .; J: TRBJ2-5; size: .; DNA: TGTGCCAGCAACCTGGCAGGGGGGAAAGAGACCCAGTACTTC; CDR3: CASNLAGGKETQYF
V: TRBV7-9; D: .; J: TRBJ1-4; size: .; DNA: TGTGCCAGCAGCATCGAGGGTGGGACTAATGAAAAACTGTTTTTT; CDR3: CASSIEGGTNEKLFF
V: TRBV3-1/TRBV3-2; D: TRBD1; J: TRBJ1-1; size: few; DNA: TGTGCCAGCAGCCAAGCCGGGACAGGAGGTATGGTAAACACTGAAGCTTTCTTT; CDR3: CASSQAGTGGMVNTEAFF
V: TRBV28; D: TRBD2; J: TRBJ2-5; size: .; DNA: TGTGCCAGCAGTGCCATGGAGGCGGGGGTGGAGGCAGAGACCCAGTACTTC; CDR3: CASSAMEAGVEAETQYF
V: TRBV6-1; D: .; J: TRBJ1-5; size: .; DNA: TGTGCCAGCAGTGAAACACTGGTAGGGGGTCAGCCCCAGCATTTT; CDR3: CASSETLVGGQPQHF
V: TRBV2; D: .; J: TRBJ1-1; size: .; DNA: TGTGCCAGCAGAAAAGGGGCTGGTTCCATGAACACTGAAGCTTTCTTT; CDR3: CASRKGAGSMNTEAFF
V: TRBV9; D: TRBD2; J: TRBJ2-5; size: .; DNA: TGTGCCAGCAGTGGACTAGCGGGAGGAGAGACCCAGTACTTC; CDR3: CASSGLAGGETQYF
V: TRBV7-9; D: .; J: TRBJ1-6; size: .; DNA: TGTGCCAGCAGCTTATCGCCCCAGGCACCCCTCCACTTT; CDR3: CASSLSPQAPLHF
V: TRBV9; D: .; J: TRBJ2-1; size: .; DNA: TGTGCCAGCAGCGTAATCAGCGATCAAAATGAGCAGTTCTTC; CDR3: CASSVISDQNEQFF
V: TRBV3-1/TRBV3-2; D: TRBD2; J: TRBJ2-5; size: .; DNA: TGTGCCAGCAGCCAAGATCTCCCGGGGACGAGGGAGCGGGGGCCGGGGGAGACCCAGTACTTC; CDR3: CASSQDLPGTRERGPGETQYF
V: TRBV5-4; D: .; J: TRBJ2-3; size: .; DNA: TGTGCCAGCAGCTTGGATGGACAAACTAGCACAGATACGCAGTATTTT; CDR3: CASSLDGQTSTDTQYF
V: TRBV15; D: TRBD1; J: TRBJ1-2; size: .; DNA: TGTGCCACCAGCAGAGACCGGGACAGACCCAACTATGGCTACACCTTC; CDR3: CATSRDRDRPNYGYTF
V: TRBV5-1; D: .; J: TRBJ2-5; size: .; DNA: TGCGCCAGCAGCCTAACCCTCCAAGAGACCCAGTACTTC; CDR3: CASSLTLQETQYF
V: TRBV7-9; D: .; J: TRBJ1-1; size: few; DNA: TGTGCCAGCAGCCCAGGACGGACTACTGAAGCTTTCTTT; CDR3: CASSPGRTTEAFF
V: TRBV10-3; D: .; J: TRBJ1-2; size: .; DNA: TGTGCCATCAGTGAGGGGCAGAACTATGGCTACACCTTC; CDR3: CAISEGQNYGYTF
V: TRBV27; D: .; J: TRBJ1-1; size: few; DNA: TGTGCCAGCAGTTTATCGGCGGGTTACCAGGTAGCTTTCTTT; CDR3: CASSLSAGYQVAFF
V: TRBV6-2/TRBV6-3; D: TRBD2; J: TRBJ2-3; size: .; DNA: TGTGCCAGCAGTTCGTTAGAGGTGACTAGCGGACACAACACAGATACGCAGTATTTT; CDR3: CASSSLEVTSGHNTDTQYF
V: TRBV19; D: TRBD1; J: TRBJ1-5; size: .; DNA: TGTGCCAGTAGTATGCACAGGGGGAGCAATCAGCCCCAGCATTTT; CDR3: CASSMHRGSNQPQHF
V: TRBV5-8; D: .; J: TRBJ1-2; size: once; DNA: TGTGCCAGCAGCACCGGGGGTTTCGACTATGGCTACACCTTC; CDR3: CASSTGGFDYGYTF
V: TRBV4-2; D: .; J: TRBJ2-2; size: .; DNA: TGTGCCAGCAGCCAAGAGCCTTCTAGCACCGGGGAGCTGTTTTTT; CDR3: CASSQEPSSTGELFF
V: TRBV3-1/TRBV3-2; D: .; J: TRBJ2-2; size: once; DNA: TGTGCCAGCAGCCAAGGGTTCGCACAGGCGGGGCCGCGTGAGCTGTTTTTT; CDR3: CASSQGFAQAGPRELFF
V: TRBV5-1; D: .; J: TRBJ1-1; size: .; DNA: TGCGCCAGCACACAGGGCATGAACACTGAAGCTTTCTTT; CDR3: CASTQGMNTEAFF
V: TRBV4-3; D: .; J: TRBJ2-2; size: .; DNA: TGCGCCAGCAGCCAAGAATGGCGGCCGAACACCGGGGAGCTGTTTTTT; CDR3: CASSQEWRPNTGELFF
V: TRBV2; D: .; J: TRBJ2-2; size: .; DNA: TGTGCCAGCAGCCTGGAAGGGGCAAACACCGGGGAGCTGTTTTTT; CDR3: CASSLEGANTGELFF
V: TRBV28; D: .; J: TRBJ2-5; size: once; DNA: TGTGCCAGCAGTTTAGACCTCAGGGGTACGGAGACCCAGTACTTC; CDR3: CASSLDLRGTETQYF
V: TRBV5-1; D: .; J: TRBJ2-1; size: .; DNA: TGCGCCAGCAGCCCCAGGGTTCGTATGAGCAATGAGCAGTTCTTC; CDR3: CASSPRVRMSNEQFF
V: TRBV7-2; D: .; J: TRBJ1-5; size: .; DNA: TGTGCCAGCAGCTTGGGGCGAATGAATCAGCCCCAGCATTTT; CDR3: CASSLGRMNQPQHF
V: TRBV4-1; D: .; J: TRBJ2-1; size: few; DNA: TGCGCCAGCAGCTTAACAATGGGGGAGGCGAGGCCTCATGAGCAGTTCTTC; CDR3: CASSLTMGEARPHEQFF
V: TRBV4-1; D: .; J: TRBJ2-3; size: .; DNA: TGCGCCAGCAGCCAAGATAGGGGTGGGTCAGATACGCAGTATTTT; CDR3: CASSQDRGGSDTQYF
V: TRBV6-5; D: .; J: TRBJ2-7; size: .; DNA: TGTGCCAGCACGCAAGAGTACGAGCAGTACTTC; CDR3: CASTQEYEQYF
V: TRBV5-6; D: TRBD1; J: TRBJ1-5; size: .; DNA: TGTGCCAGCAGCTTGCGACAGGGGAATGCCTATCGCAATCAGCCCCAGCATTTT; CDR3: CASSLRQGNAYRNQPQHF
V: TRBV4-2; D: .; J: TRBJ1-3; size: .; DNA: TGTGCCAGCAGCCAAGCTCGACAGGAAGACACCATATATTTT; CDR3: CASSQARQEDTIYF
V: TRBV28; D: .; J: TRBJ1-5; size: few; DNA: TGTGCCAGCGTTAGATCGGGTCAGCCCCAGCATTTT; CDR3: CASVRSGQPQHF
V: TRBV13; D: TRBD1; J: TRBJ2-1; size: .; DNA: TGTGCCAGCAGCTCCAGAGACAGGGGGGTTTACAATGAGCAGTTCTTC; CDR3: CASSSRDRGVYNEQFF
V: TRBV5-6; D: TRBD1; J: TRBJ1-2; size: .; DNA: TGTGCCAGCAGCTTGTCTACAGGGGGTAACTATGGCTACACCTTC; CDR3: CASSLSTGGNYGYTF
V: TRBV11-3; D: .; J: TRBJ2-1; size: .; DNA: TGTGCCAGCAGCTTAGGAGACTACAATGAGCAGTTCTTC; CDR3: CASSLGDYNEQFF
V: TRBV7-2; D: TRBD1; J: TRBJ2-5; size: .; DNA: TGTGCCAGCAGCCCGCGACAGGGCCTTCAGGGAGAGACCCAGTACTTC; CDR3: CASSPRQGLQGETQYF